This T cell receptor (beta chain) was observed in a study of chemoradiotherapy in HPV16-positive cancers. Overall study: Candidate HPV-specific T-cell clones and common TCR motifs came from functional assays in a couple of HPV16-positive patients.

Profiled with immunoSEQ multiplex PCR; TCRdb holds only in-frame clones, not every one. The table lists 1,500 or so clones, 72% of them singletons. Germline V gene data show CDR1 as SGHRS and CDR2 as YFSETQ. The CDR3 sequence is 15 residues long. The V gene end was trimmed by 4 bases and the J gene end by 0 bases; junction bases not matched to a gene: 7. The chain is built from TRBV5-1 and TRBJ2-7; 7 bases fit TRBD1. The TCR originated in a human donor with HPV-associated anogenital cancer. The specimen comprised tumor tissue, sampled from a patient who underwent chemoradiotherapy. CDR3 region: CASSQQGPSSYEQYF. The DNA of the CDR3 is TGCGCCAGCAGCCAACAGGGGCCTTCCTCCTACGAGCAGTACTTC.